The clone carrying this T cell receptor (beta chain) came up a few times. The antigen is unknown. The data were obtained in a study of blood T cells in healthy people across ages. Alongside a J-beta primer mix, a sample-barcoded 5' primer served in a second PCR lasting roughly 6 to 11 cycles. The authors tagged each cDNA molecule using a template-switch adaptor with 12 random nucleotides. TCRdb re-derived calls from the 5' RACE reads in MiXCR, one entry per CDR3 protein. The data contain 1.5 million to 2 million distinct CDR3 sequences, roughly two fifths of them singletons. Broader study findings: Older age coincided with a roughly linear decline in TCR beta diversity per million T cells.

The receptor was derived from a human donor in good health. Sample: blood.

This CDR3 is CASSQEHVSGNQETQYF. Written as DNA, the CDR3 is TGTGCCAGCAGCCAAGAGCATGTTAGCGGGAACCAAGAGACCCAGTACTTC. The chain links TRBV3-1 to TRBJ2-5; 8 bases match TRBD2. Germline values: CDR1 LGHDT, CDR2 YNNKEL (reference sequence). The ends lost 0 bases at V and 0 bases at J; junction bases unmatched: 6. The CDR3 extends over 17 amino acids.